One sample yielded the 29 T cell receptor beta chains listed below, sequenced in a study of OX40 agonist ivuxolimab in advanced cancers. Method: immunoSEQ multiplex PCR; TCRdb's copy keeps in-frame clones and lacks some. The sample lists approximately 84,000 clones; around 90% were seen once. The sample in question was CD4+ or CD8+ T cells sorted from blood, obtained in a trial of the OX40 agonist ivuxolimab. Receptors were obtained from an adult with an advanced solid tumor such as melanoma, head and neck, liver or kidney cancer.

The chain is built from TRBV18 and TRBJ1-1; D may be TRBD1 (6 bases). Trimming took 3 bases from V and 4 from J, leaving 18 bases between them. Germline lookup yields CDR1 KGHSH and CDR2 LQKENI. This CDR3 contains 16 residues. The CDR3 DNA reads TGTGCCAGCTCACCCTTTTCAGGGGCCAGCGTCACTGAAGCTTTCTTT. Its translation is CASSPFSGASVTEAFF. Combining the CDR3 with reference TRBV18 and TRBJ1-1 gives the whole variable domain NAGVMQNPRHLVRRRGQEARLRCSPMKGHSHVYWYRQLPEEGLKFMVYLQKENIIDESGMPKERFSAEFPKEGPSILRIQQVVRGDSAAYFCASSPFSGASVTEAFFGQGTRLTVV.

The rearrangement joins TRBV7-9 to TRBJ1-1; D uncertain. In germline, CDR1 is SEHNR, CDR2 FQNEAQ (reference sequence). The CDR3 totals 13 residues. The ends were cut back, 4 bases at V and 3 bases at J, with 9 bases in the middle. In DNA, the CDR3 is TGTGCCAGCAGCTCTAGGCGGGACACTGAAGCTTTCTTT. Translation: CASSSRRDTEAFF.

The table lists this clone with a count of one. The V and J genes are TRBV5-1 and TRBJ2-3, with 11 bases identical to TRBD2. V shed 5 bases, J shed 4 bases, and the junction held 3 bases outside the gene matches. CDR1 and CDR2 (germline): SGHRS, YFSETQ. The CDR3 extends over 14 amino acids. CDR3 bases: TGCGCCAGCAGGCTAGCGGGAGGAGCAGATACGCAGTATTTT. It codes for CASRLAGGADTQYF.

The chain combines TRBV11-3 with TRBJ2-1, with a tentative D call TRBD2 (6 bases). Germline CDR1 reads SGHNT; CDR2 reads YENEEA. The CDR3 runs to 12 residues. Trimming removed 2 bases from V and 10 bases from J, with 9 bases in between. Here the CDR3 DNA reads TGTGCCAGCAGCTTAACCCGGGGGGAGCAGTTCTTC. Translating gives CASSLTRGEQFF.

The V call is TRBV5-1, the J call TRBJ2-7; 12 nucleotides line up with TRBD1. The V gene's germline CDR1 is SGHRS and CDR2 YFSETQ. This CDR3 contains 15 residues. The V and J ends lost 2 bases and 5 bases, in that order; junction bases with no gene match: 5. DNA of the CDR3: TGCGCCAGCAGCTTCCGGGACAGGGGGCCTCACGAGCAGTACTTC. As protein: CASSFRDRGPHEQYF. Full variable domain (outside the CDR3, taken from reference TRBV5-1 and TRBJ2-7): KAGVTQTPRYLIKTRGQQVTLSCSPISGHRSVSWYQQTPGQGLQFLFEYFSETQRNKGNFPGRFSGRQFSNSRSEMNVSTLELGDSALYLCASSFRDRGPHEQYFGPGTRLTVT.

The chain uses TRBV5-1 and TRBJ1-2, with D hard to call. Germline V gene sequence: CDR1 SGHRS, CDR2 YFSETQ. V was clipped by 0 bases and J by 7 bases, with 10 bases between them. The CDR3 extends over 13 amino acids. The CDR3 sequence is CASSLDRIGGYTF. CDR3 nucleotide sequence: TGCGCCAGCAGCTTGGATCGGATTGGTGGCTACACCTTC.

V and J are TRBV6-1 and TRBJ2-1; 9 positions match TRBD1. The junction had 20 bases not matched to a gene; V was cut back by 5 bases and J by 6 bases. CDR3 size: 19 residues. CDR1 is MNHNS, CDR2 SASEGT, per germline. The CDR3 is CASSKVKGTGTGRVNEQFF. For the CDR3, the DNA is TGTGCCAGCAGTAAAGTGAAGGGAACCGGGACAGGGCGGGTCAATGAGCAGTTCTTC.

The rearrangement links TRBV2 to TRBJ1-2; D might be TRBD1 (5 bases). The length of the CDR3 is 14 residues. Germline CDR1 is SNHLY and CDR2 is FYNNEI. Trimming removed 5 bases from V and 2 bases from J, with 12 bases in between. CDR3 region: CASSTGRVNYGYTF. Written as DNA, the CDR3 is TGTGCCAGCAGTACGGGACGGGTAAACTATGGCTACACCTTC.

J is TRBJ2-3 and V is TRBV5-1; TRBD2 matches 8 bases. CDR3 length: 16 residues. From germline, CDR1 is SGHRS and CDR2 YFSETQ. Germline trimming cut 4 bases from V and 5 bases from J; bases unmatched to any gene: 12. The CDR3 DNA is TGCGCCAGCAGCCCCGGACTAGCTTTGGTCGGAGATACGCAGTATTTT. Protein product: CASSPGLALVGDTQYF. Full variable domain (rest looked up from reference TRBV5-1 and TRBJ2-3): KAGVTQTPRYLIKTRGQQVTLSCSPISGHRSVSWYQQTPGQGLQFLFEYFSETQRNKGNFPGRFSGRQFSNSRSEMNVSTLELGDSALYLCASSPGLALVGDTQYFGPGTRLTVL.

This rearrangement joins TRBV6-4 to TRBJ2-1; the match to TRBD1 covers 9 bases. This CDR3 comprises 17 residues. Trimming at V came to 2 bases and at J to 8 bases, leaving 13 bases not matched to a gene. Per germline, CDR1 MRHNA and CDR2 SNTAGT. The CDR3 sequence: CASSDRAWDRVCDEQFF. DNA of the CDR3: TGTGCCAGCAGTGACCGGGCGTGGGACAGGGTATGCGATGAGCAGTTCTTC.

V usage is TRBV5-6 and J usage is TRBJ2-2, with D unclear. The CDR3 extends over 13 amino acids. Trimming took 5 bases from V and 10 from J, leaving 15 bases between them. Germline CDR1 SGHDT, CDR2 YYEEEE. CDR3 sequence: CASRPTGRAELFF. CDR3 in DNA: TGTGCCAGCAGACCCACCGGGCGCGCGGAGCTGTTTTTT.

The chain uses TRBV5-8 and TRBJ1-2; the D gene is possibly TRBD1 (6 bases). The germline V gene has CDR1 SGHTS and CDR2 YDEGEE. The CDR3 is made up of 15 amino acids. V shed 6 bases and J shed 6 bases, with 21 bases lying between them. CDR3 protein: CASNQALRTEDGYTF. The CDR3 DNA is TGTGCCAGCAACCAAGCACTCCGGACAGAAGATGGCTACACCTTC.

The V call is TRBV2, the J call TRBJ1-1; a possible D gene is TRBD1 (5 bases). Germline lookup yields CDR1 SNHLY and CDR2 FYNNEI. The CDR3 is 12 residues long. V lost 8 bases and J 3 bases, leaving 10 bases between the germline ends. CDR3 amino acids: CASLGEDTEAFF. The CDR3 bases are TGTGCCAGCCTGGGGGAGGACACTGAAGCTTTCTTT.

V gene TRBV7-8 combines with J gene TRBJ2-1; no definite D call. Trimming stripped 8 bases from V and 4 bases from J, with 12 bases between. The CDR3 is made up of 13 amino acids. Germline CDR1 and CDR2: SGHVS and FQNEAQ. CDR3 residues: CASAVADYNEQFF. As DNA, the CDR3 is TGTGCCAGCGCGGTGGCGGATTACAATGAGCAGTTCTTC.

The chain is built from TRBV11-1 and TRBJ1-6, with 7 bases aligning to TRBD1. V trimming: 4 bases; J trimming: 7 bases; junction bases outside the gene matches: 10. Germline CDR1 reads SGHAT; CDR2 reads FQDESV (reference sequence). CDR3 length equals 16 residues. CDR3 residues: CASSSFDRDGNSPLHF. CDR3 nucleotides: TGTGCCAGCAGCTCGTTCGACAGGGATGGGAATTCACCCCTCCACTTT.

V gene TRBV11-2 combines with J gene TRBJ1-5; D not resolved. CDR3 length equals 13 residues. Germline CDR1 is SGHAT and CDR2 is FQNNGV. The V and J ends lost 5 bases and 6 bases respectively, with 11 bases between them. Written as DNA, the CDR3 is TGTGCCAGCAGCCGAGAACGTTCTCAGCCCCAGCATTTT. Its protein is CASSRERSQPQHF. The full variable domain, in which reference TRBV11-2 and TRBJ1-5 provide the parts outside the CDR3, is EAGVAQSPRYKIIEKRQSVAFWCNPISGHATLYWYQQILGQGPKLLIQFQNNGVVDDSQLPKDRFSAERLKGVDSTLKIQPAKLEDSAVYLCASSRERSQPQHFGDGTRLSIL.

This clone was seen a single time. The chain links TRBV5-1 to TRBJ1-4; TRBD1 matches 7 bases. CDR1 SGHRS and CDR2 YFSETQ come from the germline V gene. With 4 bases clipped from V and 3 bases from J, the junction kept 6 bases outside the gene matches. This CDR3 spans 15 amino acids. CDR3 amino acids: CASSIGQVANEKLFF. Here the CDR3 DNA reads TGCGCCAGCAGCATCGGACAGGTCGCTAATGAAAAACTGTTTTTT. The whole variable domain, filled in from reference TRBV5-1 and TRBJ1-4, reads KAGVTQTPRYLIKTRGQQVTLSCSPISGHRSVSWYQQTPGQGLQFLFEYFSETQRNKGNFPGRFSGRQFSNSRSEMNVSTLELGDSALYLCASSIGQVANEKLFFGSGTQLSVL.

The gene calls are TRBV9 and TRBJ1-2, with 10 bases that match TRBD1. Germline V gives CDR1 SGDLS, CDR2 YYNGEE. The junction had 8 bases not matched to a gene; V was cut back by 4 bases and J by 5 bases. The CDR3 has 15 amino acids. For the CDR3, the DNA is TGTGCCAGCAGCCCTTTGGACAGGGGGTTTTATGGCTACACCTTC. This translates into CASSPLDRGFYGYTF.

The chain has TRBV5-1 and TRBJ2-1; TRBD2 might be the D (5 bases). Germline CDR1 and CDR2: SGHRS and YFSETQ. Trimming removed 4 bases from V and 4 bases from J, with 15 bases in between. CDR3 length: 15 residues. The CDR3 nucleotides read TGCGCCAGCAGCCCCCCGGGGTCCGGGTACAATGAGCAGTTCTTC. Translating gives CASSPPGSGYNEQFF.

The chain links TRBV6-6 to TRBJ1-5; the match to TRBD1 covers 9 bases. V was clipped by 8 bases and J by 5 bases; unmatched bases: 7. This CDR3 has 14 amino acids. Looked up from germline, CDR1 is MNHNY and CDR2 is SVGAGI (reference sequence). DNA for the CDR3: TGTGCCAGCTCCACAGGGGGCGAAGATCAGCCCCAGCATTTT. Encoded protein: CASSTGGEDQPQHF.

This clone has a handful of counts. Here the CDR3 reads CASSRGTGELFF. CDR3 nucleotide sequence: TGCGCCAGCAGTAGGGGCACCGGGGAGCTGTTTTTT. This chain connects TRBV10-2 to TRBJ2-2; D possibly corresponds to TRBD1 (5 bases). The CDR3 has 12 amino acids. Germline-derived CDR1 and CDR2 are WSHSY and SAAADI. Trimming cost V 5 bases and J 4 bases, with 5 bases left between them.

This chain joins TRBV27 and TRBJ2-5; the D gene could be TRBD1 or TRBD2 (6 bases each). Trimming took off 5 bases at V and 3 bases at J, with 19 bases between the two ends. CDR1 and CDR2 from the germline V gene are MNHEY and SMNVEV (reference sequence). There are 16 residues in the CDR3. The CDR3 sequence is CASSIRGRFLKETQYF. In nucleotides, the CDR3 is TGTGCCAGCAGTATAAGGGGGAGGTTTCTGAAAGAGACCCAGTACTTC.

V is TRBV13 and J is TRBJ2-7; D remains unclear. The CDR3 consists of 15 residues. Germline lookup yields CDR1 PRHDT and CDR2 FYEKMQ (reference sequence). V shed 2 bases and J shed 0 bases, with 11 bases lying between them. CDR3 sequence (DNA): TGTGCCAGCAGCTTATTGGTTGAGAGCTCCTACGAGCAGTACTTC. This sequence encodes CASSLLVESSYEQYF.

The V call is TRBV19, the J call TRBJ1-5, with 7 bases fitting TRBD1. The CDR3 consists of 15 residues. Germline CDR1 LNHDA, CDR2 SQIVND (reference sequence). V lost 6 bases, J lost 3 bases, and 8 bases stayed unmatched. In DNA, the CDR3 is TGTGCCAGTAGCACCCAACAGGGGAACAATCAGCCCCAGCATTTT. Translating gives CASSTQQGNNQPQHF.

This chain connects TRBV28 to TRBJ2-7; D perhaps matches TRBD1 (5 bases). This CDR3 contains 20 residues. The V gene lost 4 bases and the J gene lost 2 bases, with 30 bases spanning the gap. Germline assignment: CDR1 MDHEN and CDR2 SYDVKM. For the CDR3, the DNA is TGTGCCAGCAGTTCCCCCAGTACTGGGCTGAGTTCTGACAGTGCCTACGAGCAGTACTTC. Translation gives CASSSPSTGLSSDSAYEQYF.

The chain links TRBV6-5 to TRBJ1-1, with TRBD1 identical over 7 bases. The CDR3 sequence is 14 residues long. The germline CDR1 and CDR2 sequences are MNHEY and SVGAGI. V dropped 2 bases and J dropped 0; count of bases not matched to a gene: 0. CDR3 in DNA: TGTGCCAGCAGTTACGACAGGGTGAACACTGAAGCTTTCTTT. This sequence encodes CASSYDRVNTEAFF.

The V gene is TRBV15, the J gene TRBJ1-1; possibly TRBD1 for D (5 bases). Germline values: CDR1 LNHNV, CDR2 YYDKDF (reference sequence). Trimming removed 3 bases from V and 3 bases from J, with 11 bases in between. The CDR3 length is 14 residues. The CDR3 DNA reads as TGTGCCACCAGCAGTATACAGGCGGACACTGAAGCTTTCTTT. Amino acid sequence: CATSSIQADTEAFF.

The CDR3 protein is CASSYRTSGGEETQYF. The CDR3 region has the DNA TGCGCCAGCAGCTACCGGACTAGCGGGGGTGAGGAGACCCAGTACTTC. V usage is TRBV5-1 and J usage is TRBJ2-5; 13 bases agree with TRBD2. The CDR3 contains 16 residues. Trimming took 3 bases from V and 5 from J; bases not matched to a gene: 7. Germline CDR1 reads SGHRS; CDR2 reads YFSETQ.

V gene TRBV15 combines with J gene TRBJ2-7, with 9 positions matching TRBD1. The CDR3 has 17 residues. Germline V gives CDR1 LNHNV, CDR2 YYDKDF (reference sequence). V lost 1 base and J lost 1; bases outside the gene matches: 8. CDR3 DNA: TGTGCCACCAGCAGAGGCAACACCGGGACAGGGTCCTACGAGCAGTACTTC. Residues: CATSRGNTGTGSYEQYF.